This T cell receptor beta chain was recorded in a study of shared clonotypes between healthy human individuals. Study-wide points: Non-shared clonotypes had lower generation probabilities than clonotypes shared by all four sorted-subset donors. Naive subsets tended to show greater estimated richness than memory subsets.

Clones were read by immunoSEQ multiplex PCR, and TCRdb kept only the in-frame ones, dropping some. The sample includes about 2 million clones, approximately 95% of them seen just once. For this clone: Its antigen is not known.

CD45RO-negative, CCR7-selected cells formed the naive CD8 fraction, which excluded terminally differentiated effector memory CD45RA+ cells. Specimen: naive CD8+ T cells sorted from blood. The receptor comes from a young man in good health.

The CDR3 nucleotides are TGTGCCAGCAGCCCTAGGTCTCGGGAAGAAAAACTGTTTTTT. It translates to CASSPRSREEKLFF. This chain links TRBV13 with TRBJ1-4; D gene uncertain. From germline, CDR1 is PRHDT and CDR2 FYEKMQ (reference sequence). This CDR3 region has 14 residues. V lost 5 bases to trimming and J lost 8 bases, with 15 bases between them.